Listed below are T cell receptor beta chains from one sample, sequenced in a study of T cell repertoires in cytomegalovirus infection. In TCRdb, the reads were re-called with MiXCR into one record per CDR3 protein. The table records around 350,000 distinct CDR3 sequences, approximately 18% of them present only once. The sample was PBMCs. The receptors come from a human donor in good health (CMV status not recorded). Some clones in this sample may be carry-over from other donors' samples. The CDR3 runs from the conserved cysteine through the conserved F or W. Fields, in order: CDR3 DNA, CDR3 protein, D gene, V gene, clone size, J gene. The D gene is left open where the match is weak. Where a row states a size, it is once, few, many or the class of an expanded clone; other rows omit it.

cdr3_nt: TGTGCCAGCAGCTCGGGCGGGGCCTATGGCGATGAGCAGTTCTTC
cdr3_aa: CASSSGGAYGDEQFF
d_call: NA
v_call: TRBV7-9
clone_size: many
j_call: TRBJ2-1

cdr3_nt: TGTGCCAGCAGCCCGCGGGGGGCCCAGAATGAGCAGTTCTTC
cdr3_aa: CASSPRGAQNEQFF
d_call: TRBD2
v_call: TRBV7-6
clone_size: many
j_call: TRBJ2-1

cdr3_nt: TGTGCCATCAATCCGACAGGGATGGTGGATGGCTACACCTTC
cdr3_aa: CAINPTGMVDGYTF
d_call: TRBD1
v_call: TRBV10-3
clone_size: NA
j_call: TRBJ1-2

cdr3_nt: TGTGCCAGCAGCATCGTGGGGATTAGCAATCAGCCCCAGCATTTT
cdr3_aa: CASSIVGISNQPQHF
d_call: NA
v_call: TRBV7-2
clone_size: few
j_call: TRBJ1-5

cdr3_nt: TGTGCCAGCAGTGAAGCCTACTCGGGCGGGGAGCTGTTTTTT
cdr3_aa: CASSEAYSGGELFF
d_call: NA
v_call: TRBV6-1
clone_size: many
j_call: TRBJ2-2

cdr3_nt: TGTGCCAGCCGCGGGGACGAAAACACCATATATTTT
cdr3_aa: CASRGDENTIYF
d_call: NA
v_call: TRBV6-6
clone_size: NA
j_call: TRBJ1-3

cdr3_nt: TGCAGTGCCTTGTTTCCAGGACTAGCGGAGACCCAGTACTTC
cdr3_aa: CSALFPGLAETQYF
d_call: TRBD2
v_call: TRBV20-1
clone_size: NA
j_call: TRBJ2-5

cdr3_nt: TGTGCCAGCAGGGGGGACACTTTTTCGGGCTACACCTTC
cdr3_aa: CASRGDTFSGYTF
d_call: NA
v_call: TRBV7-8
clone_size: many
j_call: TRBJ1-2

cdr3_nt: TGTGCCAGCAGCTTAGACCGGAGGGAGGGCTACACCTTC
cdr3_aa: CASSLDRREGYTF
d_call: NA
v_call: TRBV7-9
clone_size: few
j_call: TRBJ1-2

cdr3_nt: TGCAGTGCTGAGGGACAGCTGAGCTACAATGAGCAGTTCTTC
cdr3_aa: CSAEGQLSYNEQFF
d_call: TRBD1
v_call: TRBV20-1
clone_size: few
j_call: TRBJ2-1

cdr3_nt: TGTGCCAGTAGTATACGAGTCGGGGCCGCTCAGCCCCAGCATTTT
cdr3_aa: CASSIRVGAAQPQHF
d_call: NA
v_call: TRBV19
clone_size: NA
j_call: TRBJ1-5

cdr3_nt: TGCAGTGCTAGAGATGCGACTAGCGGGGATCCAGATACGCAGTATTTT
cdr3_aa: CSARDATSGDPDTQYF
d_call: TRBD2
v_call: TRBV20-1
clone_size: NA
j_call: TRBJ2-3

cdr3_nt: TGCAGTGCTACGGGACTAGCGGGGTTAGAGACCCAGTACTTC
cdr3_aa: CSATGLAGLETQYF
d_call: TRBD2
v_call: TRBV20-1
clone_size: NA
j_call: TRBJ2-5